One TCR beta chain is described in this entry. These data come from a study of blood T cell repertoires in COVID-19. The CDR3 totals 14 residues. In germline, CDR1 is LNHDA, CDR2 SQIVND (reference sequence). With 10 bases removed from V and 3 bases from J, the gap between germline ends came to 15 bases. Per the authors' pipeline: Nucleated cell number was recorded as an estimate derived from reference gene primer amplification. This table comes from immunoSEQ multiplex PCR, and its TCRdb copy is limited to in-frame clones, with some not included. V and J calls and clone size come straight from that table; D and trimming were deduced from the DNA. Here the sample spans roughly 300,000 clones, 91% being singletons. Patients at the Seattle site were enrolled during active infection and followed longitudinally.

Sequencing was done on a sample of peripheral blood. The TCR was taken from a woman aged 25-40 years with COVID-19, enrolled during active disease. The V call is TRBV19, the J call TRBJ2-2, with D possibly TRBD2 on 6 matching bases. The CDR3 region is CATQKRVDTGELFF. The CDR3 DNA sequence: TGTGCCACCCAAAAGCGGGTTGACACCGGGGAGCTGTTTTTT.